Listed here are 15 T cell receptor beta chains from one sample, sequenced in a study of shared clonotypes between healthy human individuals. The naive CD8 population came from CD45RO-negative cells selected for CCR7, without terminally differentiated effector memory CD45RA+ cells. The table came from immunoSEQ multiplex PCR; TCRdb's copy has only in-frame clones and leaves some out. The sample contains under 1 million clones, approximately 97% of which appear only once. Material for sequencing was naive CD8+ T cells sorted from blood. These receptors came from a man aged 25-40 years in good health.

The chain recombines TRBV7-9 with TRBJ2-4; D is possibly TRBD2 (5 bases). V was trimmed by 8 bases and J by 2 bases, leaving 10 bases between them. Germline assignment: CDR1 SEHNR and CDR2 FQNEAQ (reference sequence). This CDR3 contains 13 residues. Here the CDR3 DNA reads TGTGCCAGCGCGTGGGAGTCCAAAAACATTCAGTACTTC. Translation: CASAWESKNIQYF.

CDR3 coding DNA: TGTGCCAGCAGCCGGACTAGCGTAATGTCGGGTAATGAGCAGTTCTTC. It yields the protein CASSRTSVMSGNEQFF. The chain employs TRBV7-8 and TRBJ2-1; TRBD2 aligns across 9 bases. Germline V CDR1 and CDR2: SGHVS, FQNEAQ. V trimming: 5 bases; J trimming: 7 bases; junction bases outside the gene matches: 12. This CDR3 spans 16 amino acids.

The chain is built from TRBV11-2 and TRBJ2-1; 8 bases are shared with TRBD2. With 6 bases clipped from V and 8 bases from J, the junction kept 3 bases outside the gene matches. The CDR3 loop spans 12 amino acids. CDR1 is SGHAT and CDR2 is FQNNGV in the germline V gene. CDR3 in amino acids: CASSSLADEQFF. The CDR3 nucleotides read TGTGCCAGCAGTTCACTAGCGGATGAGCAGTTCTTC. The full variable domain, completed using reference TRBV11-2 and TRBJ2-1, is EAGVAQSPRYKIIEKRQSVAFWCNPISGHATLYWYQQILGQGPKLLIQFQNNGVVDDSQLPKDRFSAERLKGVDSTLKIQPAKLEDSAVYLCASSSLADEQFFGPGTRLTVL.

The chain links TRBV27 to TRBJ2-7; D possibly corresponds to TRBD2 (6 bases). V lost 5 bases to trimming and J lost 2 bases, with 16 bases between them. The CDR3 has 15 amino acids. Germline values: CDR1 MNHEY, CDR2 SMNVEV (reference sequence). The CDR3 loop is CASSESGGDPYEQYF. The DNA for the CDR3 is TGTGCCAGCAGTGAGTCCGGAGGGGACCCCTACGAGCAGTACTTC.

The J gene is TRBJ1-1, the V gene TRBV7-9; 8 bases align to TRBD1. This CDR3 is built from 15 residues. Looked up from germline, CDR1 is SEHNR and CDR2 is FQNEAQ (reference sequence). J lost 2 bases, V lost 2 bases, and 4 bases had no gene match. This CDR3 is CASSLPQGGNTEAFF. The DNA of the CDR3 is TGTGCCAGCAGCTTACCACAGGGGGGAAACACTGAAGCTTTCTTT.

The rearrangement links TRBV10-2 to TRBJ2-1, with no clear D. Germline CDR1 reads WSHSY; CDR2 reads SAAADI. CDR3 length: 13 residues. V lost 8 bases to trimming and J lost 0 bases, with 8 bases between them. The CDR3 protein is CASAIYSYNEQFF. In DNA form, the CDR3 reads TGCGCCAGCGCGATTTACTCCTACAATGAGCAGTTCTTC.

The J gene is TRBJ2-1, the V gene TRBV7-9; D is ambiguous. Germline lookup yields CDR1 SEHNR and CDR2 FQNEAQ (reference sequence). The CDR3 length is 12 residues. V gave up 7 bases and J gave up 8 bases, with 12 bases separating them. The CDR3 bases are TGTGCCAGCAACCTTGCTTTGGATGAGCAGTTCTTC. This encodes CASNLALDEQFF.

V and J are TRBV30 and TRBJ1-2; perhaps TRBD1 as D (6 bases). The V and J ends lost 5 bases and 9 bases respectively, with 19 bases between them. Germline V gives CDR1 GTSNPN, CDR2 SVGIG (reference sequence). The CDR3 length is 13 residues. CDR3 protein: CAWSQGLGYSYTF. Written as DNA, the CDR3 is TGTGCCTGGTCCCAGGGGCTTGGATATAGCTACACCTTC.

This chain connects TRBV7-3 to TRBJ2-5; TRBD2 matches 13 bases. Germline V gene lookup returns CDR1 SGHTA and CDR2 FQGTGA. CDR3 length equals 16 residues. V gave up 4 bases and J gave up 5 bases; unmatched junction bases: 7. CDR3 protein: CASSSGTSGIGETQYF. CDR3 sequence (DNA): TGTGCCAGCAGCTCCGGGACTAGCGGGATCGGTGAGACCCAGTACTTC.

The gene calls are TRBV7-6 and TRBJ2-1, with D possibly being TRBD2 (6 bases). The V gene lost 8 bases and the J gene lost 6 bases, with 11 bases spanning the gap. Per germline, CDR1 SGHVS and CDR2 FNYEAQ. This CDR3 spans 12 amino acids. CDR3 sequence: CASGLHSNEQFF. In DNA form, the CDR3 reads TGTGCCAGCGGACTACACTCCAATGAGCAGTTCTTC.

The chain uses TRBV5-5 and TRBJ2-3, with 10 bases lining up with TRBD2. CDR3 size: 14 residues. The germline V gene has CDR1 SGHKS and CDR2 YYEKEE (reference sequence). The junction had 0 bases not matched to a gene; V was cut back by 1 base and J by 4 bases. CDR3 amino acids: CASSLSGRADTQYF. CDR3 in DNA: TGTGCCAGCAGCTTGAGCGGGAGGGCAGATACGCAGTATTTT.

This chain connects TRBV5-1 to TRBJ2-7; 7 bases are a match to TRBD2. The CDR3 spans 13 residues. Germline CDR1 reads SGHRS; CDR2 reads YFSETQ. V trimming: 4 bases; J trimming: 4 bases; junction bases outside the gene matches: 5. CDR3 sequence: CASSGEGPYEQYF. In DNA form, the CDR3 reads TGCGCCAGCAGCGGGGAGGGGCCGTACGAGCAGTACTTC.

The chain uses TRBV25-1 and TRBJ2-1; D gene uncertain. Germline V lookup: CDR1 MGHDK, CDR2 SYGVNS. The V end lost 4 bases, the J end lost 8 bases, and 21 bases lay between the germline ends. The CDR3 totals 16 residues. The CDR3, as DNA: TGTGCCAGCAGTGCATCACCGGGCCGCATGCCGCATGAGCAGTTCTTC. Protein: CASSASPGRMPHEQFF.

The chain joins TRBV6-5 to TRBJ2-5; D call uncertain. CDR3 length: 14 amino acids. Germline V CDR1 and CDR2: MNHEY, SVGAGI. With 0 bases removed from V and 2 bases from J, the gap between germline ends came to 7 bases. The CDR3 protein is CASSYSMGQETQYF. The DNA for the CDR3 is TGTGCCAGCAGTTACTCGATGGGACAAGAGACCCAGTACTTC.

Turning to this clone: The sample carries other DNA sequences with the same CDR3. The chain recombines TRBV28 with TRBJ2-1; D not resolved. V was trimmed by 3 bases and J by 0 bases, leaving 9 bases between them. Germline CDR1 MDHEN, CDR2 SYDVKM. The CDR3 is 15 amino acids. The CDR3 sequence: CASSFGVSSYNEQFF. As DNA, the CDR3 is TGTGCCAGCAGTTTTGGGGTCAGCTCCTACAATGAGCAGTTCTTC.